This TCR beta chain came from a study of blood T cell repertoires in COVID-19. The germline V and J ends were trimmed by 1 base and 2 bases, with 10 bases remaining between them. CDR1 MGHRA and CDR2 YSYEKL come from the germline V gene. This CDR3 region has 15 residues. Method: immunoSEQ multiplex PCR; TCRdb's copy keeps in-frame clones and lacks some. The sample shows under 300,000 clones, roughly 90% of them seen only once. The sequenced material came from PBMCs or T cells enriched from blood (not recorded which). This clonotype originated in a young woman with acute COVID-19. The chain carries TRBV4-1 and TRBJ2-3; D uncertain. Here the CDR3 reads CASSQVWATTDTQYF. CDR3 DNA: TGCGCCAGCAGCCAAGTTTGGGCTACCACAGATACGCAGTATTTT.